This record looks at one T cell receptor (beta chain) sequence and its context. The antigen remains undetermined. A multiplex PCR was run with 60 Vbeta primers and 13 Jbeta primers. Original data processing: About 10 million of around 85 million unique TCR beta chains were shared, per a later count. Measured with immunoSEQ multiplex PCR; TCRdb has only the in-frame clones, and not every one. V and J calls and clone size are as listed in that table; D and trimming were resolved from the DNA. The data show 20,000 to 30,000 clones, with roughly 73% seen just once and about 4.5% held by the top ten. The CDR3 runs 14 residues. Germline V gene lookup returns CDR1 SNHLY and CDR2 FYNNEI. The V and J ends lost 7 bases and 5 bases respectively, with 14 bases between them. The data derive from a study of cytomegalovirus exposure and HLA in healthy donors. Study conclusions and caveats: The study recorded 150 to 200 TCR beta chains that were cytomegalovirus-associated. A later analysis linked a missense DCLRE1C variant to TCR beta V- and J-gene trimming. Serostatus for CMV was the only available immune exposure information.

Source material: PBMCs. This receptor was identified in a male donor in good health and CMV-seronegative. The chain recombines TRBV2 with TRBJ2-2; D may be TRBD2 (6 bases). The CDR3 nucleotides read TGTGCCAGCATACGGGGGTCCAGGACCGGGGAGCTGTTTTTT. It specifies CASIRGSRTGELFF.